This T cell receptor beta chain was sequenced in a study of control samples from healthy donors and cancer patients. CDR1 SGHDT and CDR2 YYEEEE come from the germline V gene. V gave up 4 bases and J gave up 7 bases, with 21 bases separating them. This CDR3 contains 15 residues. Produced via immunoSEQ multiplex PCR; TCRdb's table is partial and in-frame only. The sample yields some 87,000 clones, 91% seen once. This chain joins TRBV5-6 and TRBJ2-7, with D possibly matching TRBD1 (5 bases). The sequenced material came from blood. The origin of this receptor is a man aged 25-45 years in good health. The CDR3 region is CASSPPDTTPGEQYF. The CDR3 DNA reads as TGTGCCAGCAGCCCACCGGACACAACCCCTGGGGAGCAGTACTTC.